This is a list of T cell receptor beta chains from one sample in a study of metastatic and nonmetastatic thyroid tumors. MiXCR reprocessed the PCR reads for TCRdb. The repertoire includes some 25,000 clones, around a fifth of them detected once, and about 4.2% sits in the top ten. Input material: blood. The receptors here all came from a male donor with papillary thyroid cancer or a benign thyroid nodule (not recorded which). Some clones in this sample may be carry-over from other donors' samples. The conserved cysteine and the conserved F or W are not part of the CDR3 here. Each record gives: D gene, V gene, J gene, CDR3 protein. D genes are given only for firm matches.

D: TRBD1
V: TRBV9
J: TRBJ1-1
CDR3: ASTETGQGDTEAF

D: TRBD1
V: TRBV30
J: TRBJ1-6
CDR3: AWRDTGGSNSPLH

D: .
V: TRBV11-2
J: TRBJ1-1
CDR3: ASSLEGRGNTEAF

D: .
V: TRBV7-9
J: TRBJ2-7
CDR3: ASSPRDTYYEQY

D: .
V: TRBV28
J: TRBJ2-2
CDR3: ASSILGGGELF

D: TRBD1
V: TRBV12-3/TRBV12-4
J: TRBJ2-7
CDR3: ASSHRTGASYEQY

D: .
V: TRBV30
J: TRBJ1-6
CDR3: AWKLRGIGSPLH

D: .
V: TRBV18
J: TRBJ2-3
CDR3: ASSPGASDTQY

D: .
V: TRBV12-3/TRBV12-4
J: TRBJ2-2
CDR3: ASQVGARGELF

D: TRBD1
V: TRBV6-1
J: TRBJ1-2
CDR3: ASSSGTAHYGYT

D: .
V: TRBV5-1
J: TRBJ1-2
CDR3: ASSPKAGVGYT

D: .
V: TRBV10-3
J: TRBJ2-1
CDR3: AISATDNEQF

D: TRBD2
V: TRBV11-2
J: TRBJ2-5
CDR3: ASSFLAGGGTQY

D: .
V: TRBV29-1
J: TRBJ1-1
CDR3: SVPTDNTEAF

D: .
V: TRBV6-5
J: TRBJ2-7
CDR3: ASSYSKANEQY

D: .
V: TRBV28
J: TRBJ1-5
CDR3: ASSFRTDNSNQPQH

D: .
V: TRBV12-3/TRBV12-4
J: TRBJ2-1
CDR3: ASSSNDRTPGNEQF

D: .
V: TRBV5-1
J: TRBJ1-3
CDR3: ASSFGGANTIY

D: TRBD2
V: TRBV5-4
J: TRBJ2-5
CDR3: ASSSGLAGLQETQY

D: TRBD1
V: TRBV6-1
J: TRBJ1-2
CDR3: ASSGTGGSPLDYGYT

D: TRBD1
V: TRBV20-1
J: TRBJ2-1
CDR3: SARDRVRRNEQF

D: TRBD1
V: TRBV28
J: TRBJ1-1
CDR3: ASMPTGVNTGAF

D: TRBD2
V: TRBV7-9
J: TRBJ2-3
CDR3: ASSYSSGSTDTQY

D: .
V: TRBV6-4
J: TRBJ2-2
CDR3: ASSEFGNTGELF

D: .
V: TRBV5-1
J: TRBJ1-3
CDR3: ASSLSDRLAGNTIY

D: TRBD1
V: TRBV11-2
J: TRBJ2-1
CDR3: ASSPGQGEYNEQF

D: .
V: TRBV20-1
J: TRBJ1-1
CDR3: SARQGAEAF

D: .
V: TRBV29-1
J: TRBJ2-5
CDR3: SVEEGGGETQY

D: .
V: TRBV19
J: TRBJ1-5
CDR3: ASSIDKRKGPSNQPQH

D: TRBD1
V: TRBV5-1
J: TRBJ1-6
CDR3: ASSLDARDRDNSPLH

D: TRBD2
V: TRBV24-1
J: TRBJ2-3
CDR3: ATGLAGGPDTQY

D: TRBD2
V: TRBV12-3/TRBV12-4
J: TRBJ2-1
CDR3: ASSLGLEVWTSGRNEQF

D: TRBD1
V: TRBV5-4
J: TRBJ2-3
CDR3: ASSLGQGAFFRADTQY

D: TRBD2
V: TRBV10-3
J: TRBJ2-3
CDR3: AISESSGSPDTQY

D: .
V: TRBV9
J: TRBJ1-3
CDR3: ASSGGGQGNTIY

D: TRBD1
V: TRBV3-1
J: TRBJ1-1
CDR3: ASSQIDRENTEAF

D: .
V: TRBV20-1
J: TRBJ2-5
CDR3: SARDLLGGVKETQY

D: TRBD1
V: TRBV9
J: TRBJ2-1
CDR3: ASSAQTGYGVGEQF

D: .
V: TRBV6-4
J: TRBJ2-3
CDR3: ASSDSGGPDTQY

D: .
V: TRBV6-1
J: TRBJ1-2
CDR3: ASSERDLGYGYT

D: .
V: TRBV11-1
J: TRBJ2-1
CDR3: ASSLVVSGNEHL

D: .
V: TRBV3-1
J: TRBJ1-2
CDR3: ASSREQGLSGYT

D: .
V: TRBV20-1
J: TRBJ2-7
CDR3: SARGDVTYEQY

D: TRBD1
V: TRBV2
J: TRBJ1-5
CDR3: AGSENRGIYANQPQH

D: .
V: TRBV7-3
J: TRBJ1-1
CDR3: ASSLTSGGNTEAF

D: .
V: TRBV28
J: TRBJ2-1
CDR3: ASRMEERESIEQF

D: .
V: TRBV20-1
J: TRBJ1-6
CDR3: SARDLCDYNSPLH

D: TRBD2
V: TRBV20-1
J: TRBJ2-5
CDR3: SASFSGRSQETQY

D: .
V: TRBV5-1
J: TRBJ2-1
CDR3: ASSLASGFQGGNEQF

D: .
V: TRBV7-6
J: TRBJ1-1
CDR3: ASSADGNTEAF

D: TRBD2
V: TRBV2
J: TRBJ2-1
CDR3: ASTVAGGTYYNEQF

D: .
V: TRBV7-9
J: TRBJ1-1
CDR3: AINLAGAHTREAF